These 3 T cell receptor beta chains came from one sample sequenced in a study of immune evolution from preneoplasia to lung adenocarcinoma. Here immunoSEQ multiplex PCR was the method, and the copy in TCRdb shows in-frame clones only, minus some. This table holds about 8,900 clones, just under 80% found once. Sequencing used FFPE lung adenocarcinoma in situ tissue. These receptors all stem from an older person with lung adenocarcinoma.

The gene calls are TRBV6-5 and TRBJ1-5; the D gene is possibly TRBD1 (5 bases). CDR1 is MNHEY and CDR2 is SVGAGI in the germline V gene. The CDR3 contains 14 residues. Trimming took off 6 bases at V and 2 bases at J, with 11 bases between the two ends. CDR3 amino acids: CASRPGDRNQPQHF. Written as DNA, the CDR3 is TGTGCCAGCAGGCCCGGGGACCGCAATCAGCCCCAGCATTTT.

V usage is TRBV12-5 and J usage is TRBJ2-7; possibly TRBD1 for D (5 bases). The CDR3 is made up of 14 amino acids. Deletions cut 1 base from V and 3 bases from J, with 10 bases between. In germline, CDR1 is LGHNT, CDR2 FRNRAP. CDR3 coding DNA: TGTGCTAGTGGTTTGGGGGGCCACCTCTACGAGCAGTACTTC. Its protein is CASGLGGHLYEQYF.

This clone showed up just once. This chain connects TRBV6-6 to TRBJ1-2, with D uncertain. The germline V gene has CDR1 MNHNY and CDR2 SVGAGI (reference sequence). V shed 5 bases and J shed 4 bases, with 17 bases lying between them. This CDR3 is 15 amino acids long. The DNA for the CDR3 is TGTGCCAGCAGTCCCGGGAAGGGCCAAGGCTATGGCTACACCTTC. This gives the protein CASSPGKGQGYGYTF.